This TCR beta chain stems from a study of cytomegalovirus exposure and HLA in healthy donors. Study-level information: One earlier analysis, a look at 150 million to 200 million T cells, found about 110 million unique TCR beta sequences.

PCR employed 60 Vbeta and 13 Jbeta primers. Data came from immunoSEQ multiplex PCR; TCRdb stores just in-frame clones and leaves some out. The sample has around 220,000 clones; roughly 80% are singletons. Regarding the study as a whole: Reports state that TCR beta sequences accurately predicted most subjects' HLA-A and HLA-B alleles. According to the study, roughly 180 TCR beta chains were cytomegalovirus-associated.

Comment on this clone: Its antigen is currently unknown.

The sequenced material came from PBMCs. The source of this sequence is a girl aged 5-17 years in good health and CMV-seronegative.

In DNA, the CDR3 is TGTGCCTGGAGTCCCCTGACAGGGTACTCCTACAATGAGCAGTTCTTC. Translation gives CAWSPLTGYSYNEQFF. This chain connects TRBV30 to TRBJ2-1; 7 bases are shared with TRBD1. The CDR3 totals 16 residues. Germline trimming cut 2 bases from V and 0 bases from J; bases unmatched to any gene: 7. Germline CDR1 GTSNPN, CDR2 SVGIG (reference sequence).